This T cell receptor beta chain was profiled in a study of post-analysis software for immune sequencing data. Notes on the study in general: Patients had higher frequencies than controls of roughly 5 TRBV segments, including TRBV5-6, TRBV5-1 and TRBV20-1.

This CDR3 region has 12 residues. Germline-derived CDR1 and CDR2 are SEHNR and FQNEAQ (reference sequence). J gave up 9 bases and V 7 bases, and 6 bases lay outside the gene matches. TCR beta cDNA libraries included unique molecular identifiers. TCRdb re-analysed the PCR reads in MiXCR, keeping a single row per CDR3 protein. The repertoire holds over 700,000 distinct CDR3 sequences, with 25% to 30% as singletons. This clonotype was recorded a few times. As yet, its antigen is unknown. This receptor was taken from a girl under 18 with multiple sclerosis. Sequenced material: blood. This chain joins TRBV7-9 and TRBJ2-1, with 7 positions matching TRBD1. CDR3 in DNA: TGTGCCAGCATCGGACAGGCCGTTGAGCAGTTCTTC. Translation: CASIGQAVEQFF.